These T cell receptor beta chains were read from a single sample in a study of identical twins. TCRdb used MiXCR to reprocess the 5' RACE reads, holding one entry per CDR3 protein. The table has about 690,000 distinct CDR3 sequences, 21% seen once. These same records also appear under a second study, on T cells expressing NK-cell markers.

What was sequenced was PBMCs. The receptors originated from a young woman in good health. The CDR3 runs from the conserved cysteine through the conserved F or W. D genes are given only for firm matches. Clone size is not always given. Where it is, it says once, few, many or a class for expanded clones.

J gene	V gene	clone size	D gene	CDR3 protein	CDR3 DNA
TRBJ1-2	TRBV20-1	NA	TRBD1	CSAPTGAGGYGYTF	TGCAGTGCTCCGACAGGGGCCGGTGGCTATGGCTACACCTTC
TRBJ2-3	TRBV29-1	NA	NA	CSVADADTQYF	TGCAGCGTTGCAGATGCAGATACGCAGTATTTT
TRBJ2-7	TRBV27	few	NA	CASRPFDSYEQYF	TGTGCCAGCAGGCCGTTTGACTCCTACGAGCAGTACTTC
TRBJ1-1	TRBV4-3	NA	NA	CASSQAFF	TGCGCCAGCAGCCAGGCTTTCTTT
TRBJ2-1	TRBV7-2	NA	TRBD2	CASSFSGRSRNEQFF	TGTGCCAGCAGCTTTAGCGGGAGATCCCGCAATGAGCAGTTCTTC
TRBJ2-7	TRBV7-2	many	NA	CASSWEGGGEQYF	TGTGCCAGCAGCTGGGAAGGAGGCGGGGAGCAGTACTTC
TRBJ2-7	TRBV5-1	NA	TRBD2	CASSVAPGLAGLYEQYF	TGCGCCAGCAGCGTTGCCCCGGGACTAGCGGGACTCTACGAGCAGTACTTC
TRBJ2-7	TRBV12-3/TRBV12-4	NA	NA	CASSSFGTTYEQYF	TGTGCCAGCAGTTCTTTCGGCACTACCTACGAGCAGTACTTC
TRBJ2-3	TRBV7-6	few	NA	CASSRAVTRSDTQYF	TGTGCCAGCAGCCGTGCGGTTACAAGATCGGATACGCAGTATTTT
TRBJ1-6	TRBV5-1	few	NA	CASSFPGHDSPLHF	TGCGCCAGCAGCTTTCCGGGGCACGATTCACCCCTCCACTTT
TRBJ1-2	TRBV5-5	NA	TRBD1	CASSSSGTDYGYTF	TGTGCCAGCAGCTCTTCCGGGACAGACTATGGCTACACCTTC
TRBJ2-5	TRBV7-9	NA	TRBD1	CASSRSTGLQETQYF	TGTGCCAGCAGCCGATCGACAGGGCTCCAAGAGACCCAGTACTTC
TRBJ2-7	TRBV6-1	few	TRBD1	CASISEGQGNEQYF	TGTGCCAGCATCTCGGAAGGACAGGGGAACGAGCAGTACTTC
TRBJ2-7	TRBV4-3	many	TRBD2	CASSQDRREESSYEQYF	TGCGCCAGCAGCCAAGATAGGCGGGAGGAGTCTTCCTACGAGCAGTACTTC
TRBJ2-1	TRBV5-1	NA	TRBD1	CASSLGQGPEQFF	TGCGCCAGCAGCTTGGGACAGGGACCTGAGCAGTTCTTC
TRBJ1-2	TRBV20-1	many	NA	CSAPTTDSYGYTF	TGCAGTGCTCCCACGACGGACTCCTATGGCTACACCTTC
TRBJ2-7	TRBV5-1	NA	TRBD2	CASSLVPSGGYEQYF	TGCGCCAGCAGCTTGGTACCTAGCGGGGGCTACGAGCAGTACTTC
TRBJ2-3	TRBV21-1	few	NA	CASSNWPGSLPDTQYF	TGTGCCAGCAGCAACTGGCCGGGGTCCCTCCCAGATACGCAGTATTTT
TRBJ2-5	TRBV5-1	NA	TRBD2	CASSSEREGQETQYF	TGCGCCAGCAGCTCGGAGCGGGAGGGCCAAGAGACCCAGTACTTC
TRBJ2-3	TRBV6-2/TRBV6-3	few	NA	CASRDQGFGTDTQYF	TGTGCCAGCAGAGATCAGGGATTTGGCACAGATACGCAGTATTTT
TRBJ2-1	TRBV20-1	NA	NA	CSASLQHNEQFF	TGCAGTGCTAGCCTTCAACACAATGAGCAGTTCTTC
TRBJ2-3	TRBV5-1	NA	TRBD2	CASSLPTSGRADTQYF	TGCGCCAGCAGCTTGCCGACTAGCGGGCGTGCAGATACGCAGTATTTT
TRBJ2-4	TRBV6-1	NA	NA	CASSPDRFLAKNIQYF	TGTGCCAGCAGCCCAGACAGATTTCTAGCCAAAAACATTCAGTACTTC
TRBJ2-7	TRBV10-3	few	TRBD1	CAIKAGQGDYEQYF	TGTGCCATCAAAGCGGGACAGGGGGACTACGAGCAGTACTTC
TRBJ2-2	TRBV7-2	many	NA	CASSLAGRPTGELFF	TGTGCCAGCAGCTTAGCGGGGCGGCCCACCGGGGAGCTGTTTTTT
TRBJ2-1	TRBV20-1	few	TRBD2	CSARDRVAGGVQFF	TGCAGTGCTAGAGATCGGGTAGCGGGAGGTGTGCAGTTCTTC
TRBJ2-1	TRBV29-1	many	NA	CSVTVTEQFF	TGCAGCGTGACGGTAACTGAGCAGTTCTTC
TRBJ1-6	TRBV7-8	few	NA	CASSTRTYHNSPLHF	TGTGCCAGCAGCACCAGAACATACCATAATTCACCCCTCCACTTT
TRBJ2-1	TRBV7-9	NA	NA	CASRSELQNGEQFF	TGTGCCAGCAGGTCGGAGTTGCAGAACGGTGAGCAGTTCTTC
TRBJ1-5	TRBV12-3/TRBV12-4	NA	NA	CASGLQGDQPQHF	TGTGCCAGCGGACTTCAGGGTGATCAGCCCCAGCATTTT
TRBJ2-5	TRBV12-3/TRBV12-4	few	NA	CASRILGEETQYF	TGTGCCAGCAGGATACTTGGCGAAGAGACCCAGTACTTC
TRBJ2-3	TRBV7-2	few	NA	CASSRSLRGADTQYF	TGTGCCAGCAGCCGGAGTTTGAGGGGGGCAGATACGCAGTATTTT
TRBJ2-5	TRBV12-5	once	NA	CASGLGNAQYF	TGTGCTAGTGGTCTAGGGAACGCCCAGTACTTC
TRBJ1-1	TRBV20-1	NA	NA	CSARGISTEAFF	TGCAGTGCTAGGGGGATAAGCACTGAAGCTTTCTTT
TRBJ2-1	TRBV7-8	few	NA	CASSLASAGNEQFF	TGTGCCAGCAGCTTAGCCTCCGCCGGCAATGAGCAGTTCTTC
TRBJ2-1	TRBV7-6	few	TRBD2	CASSSLAGGDYNEQFF	TGTGCCAGCAGCTCACTAGCGGGAGGAGACTACAATGAGCAGTTCTTC
TRBJ2-3	TRBV20-1	few	TRBD2	CSAYGGSTPDTQYF	TGCAGTGCTTACGGCGGGAGTACGCCAGATACGCAGTATTTT
TRBJ1-1	TRBV7-2	many	TRBD1	CASSQYGPGTAEAFF	TGTGCCAGCAGTCAATATGGACCAGGGACAGCAGAAGCTTTCTTT
TRBJ2-2	TRBV12-3/TRBV12-4	many	NA	CASSDSPMVTGELFF	TGTGCCAGCAGTGACAGCCCTATGGTCACCGGGGAGCTGTTTTTT
TRBJ2-1	TRBV9	few	NA	CASSVRAGYEQFF	TGTGCCAGCAGCGTAAGGGCGGGGTATGAGCAGTTCTTC
TRBJ2-1	TRBV20-1	many	NA	CSALNNEQFF	TGCAGTGCCCTTAACAATGAGCAGTTCTTC
TRBJ2-7	TRBV20-1	NA	NA	CSASAMGREDYEQYF	TGCAGTGCTAGTGCGATGGGGAGAGAAGACTACGAGCAGTACTTC
TRBJ2-1	TRBV12-3/TRBV12-4	few	TRBD2	CASRSSGSYYEQFF	TGTGCCAGCCGGTCTAGCGGGAGTTACTATGAGCAGTTCTTC
TRBJ1-5	TRBV2	NA	NA	CASSTGAGPQHF	TGTGCCAGCAGTACGGGGGCTGGGCCCCAGCATTTT
TRBJ2-1	TRBV12-5	NA	NA	CASGSDRKAEQFF	TGTGCTAGTGGGTCCGATAGAAAGGCTGAGCAGTTCTTC
TRBJ2-3	TRBV2	NA	NA	CASRTAPSTDTQYF	TGTGCCAGCAGGACAGCACCTAGCACAGATACGCAGTATTTT
TRBJ2-7	TRBV20-1	many	TRBD1	CSGQGYSYEQYF	TGCAGTGGACAGGGCTACTCCTACGAGCAGTACTTC
TRBJ1-2	TRBV7-6	few	NA	CASSNHLGPVFGYTF	TGTGCCAGCAGCAACCACCTCGGGCCGGTTTTTGGCTACACCTTC
TRBJ2-6	TRBV28	NA	NA	CASSWWAGANVLTF	TGTGCCAGCAGTTGGTGGGCTGGGGCCAACGTCCTGACTTTC
TRBJ2-7	TRBV7-9	many	NA	CASSWLRDEQYF	TGTGCCAGCAGCTGGCTCAGGGACGAGCAGTACTTC
TRBJ2-5	TRBV20-1	NA	NA	CSATTTRAQETQYF	TGCAGTGCTACCACAACTCGAGCCCAAGAGACCCAGTACTTC
TRBJ1-1	TRBV24-1	NA	TRBD1	CATVREDRGTEAFF	TGTGCCACGGTAAGGGAGGACAGGGGAACTGAAGCTTTCTTT
TRBJ2-3	TRBV11-2	NA	NA	CASSGGTLVPDTQYF	TGTGCCAGCAGCGGGGGAACACTAGTTCCAGATACGCAGTATTTT